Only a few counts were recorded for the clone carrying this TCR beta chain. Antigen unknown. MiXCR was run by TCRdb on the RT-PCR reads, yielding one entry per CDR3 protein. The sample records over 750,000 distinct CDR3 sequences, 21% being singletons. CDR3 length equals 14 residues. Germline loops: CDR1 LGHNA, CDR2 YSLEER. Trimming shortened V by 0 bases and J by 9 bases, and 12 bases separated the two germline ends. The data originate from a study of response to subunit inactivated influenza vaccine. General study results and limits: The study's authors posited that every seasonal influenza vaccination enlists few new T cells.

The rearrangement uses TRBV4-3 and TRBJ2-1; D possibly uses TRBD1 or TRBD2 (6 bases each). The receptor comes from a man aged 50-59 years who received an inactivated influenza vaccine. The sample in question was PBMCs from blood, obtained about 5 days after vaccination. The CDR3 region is CASSQDRRGFEQFF. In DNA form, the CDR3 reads TGCGCCAGCAGCCAAGATCGGAGGGGGTTTGAGCAGTTCTTC.